These 18 T cell receptor beta chains came from one sample sequenced in a study of post-analysis software for immune sequencing data. Antigens for these TCRs are unknown. General study results and limits: TRBV5-6, TRBV5-1 and TRBV20-1 belonged to a set of about 5 TRBV segments that were more frequent in patients than controls.

cDNA libraries for TCR beta contained unique molecular identifiers. MiXCR, run by TCRdb on the PCR reads, gives a single entry per CDR3 protein. The sample includes more than 500,000 distinct CDR3 sequences, 34% of them seen just once. Input material: blood. The origin of the receptors is a girl aged 2-17 years with multiple sclerosis.

J is TRBJ2-5 and V is TRBV5-1; weak D call: TRBD1 (6 bases). Trimming cost V 4 bases and J 2 bases, with 15 bases left between them. CDR1 SGHRS and CDR2 YFSETQ come from the germline V gene. The CDR3 covers 15 residues. CDR3 sequence reads: CASSEQGGRQETQYF. For the CDR3, the DNA is TGCGCCAGCAGCGAACAGGGTGGTCGGCAAGAGACCCAGTACTTC.

V is TRBV20-1 and J is TRBJ1-5; D is uncertain. Trimming stripped 5 bases from V and 2 bases from J, with 13 bases between. CDR3 length: 14 residues. CDR1 and CDR2 (germline): DFQATT, SNEGSKA (reference sequence). As DNA, the CDR3 is TGCAGTGCTGTAGACGGGCCCCGCAATCAGCCCCAGCATTTT. It yields the protein CSAVDGPRNQPQHF.

The CDR3 sequence: CASSLPGGKETQYF. CDR3 bases: TGTGCCAGCAGTTTACCAGGGGGGAAAGAGACCCAGTACTTC. The genes are TRBV28 and TRBJ2-5, with D maybe TRBD1 (7 bases). The germline V gene has CDR1 MDHEN and CDR2 SYDVKM. The V and J ends lost 2 bases and 3 bases respectively, with 10 bases between them. CDR3 size: 14 residues.

This clonotype was observed at least ten times. The J gene is TRBJ1-4, the V gene TRBV20-1, with 7 bases lining up with TRBD1. This CDR3 has 16 amino acids. Germline-derived CDR1 and CDR2 are DFQATT and SNEGSKA (reference sequence). The V and J ends lost 0 bases and 3 bases, in that order; junction bases with no gene match: 7. Here the CDR3 DNA reads TGCAGTGCTAGAGATGAGGGGGCGAAAGCTAATGAAAAACTGTTTTTT. Amino acid sequence: CSARDEGAKANEKLFF.

The chain employs TRBV10-3 and TRBJ2-3; TRBD2 agrees at 7 bases. Per germline, CDR1 ENHRY and CDR2 SYGVKD. J lost 2 bases, V lost 0 bases, and 17 bases had no gene match. The length of the CDR3 is 20 residues. CDR3 sequence: CAISESSPLGRLADTDTQYF. CDR3 sequence (DNA): TGTGCCATCAGTGAGTCGAGCCCTCTCGGCAGACTAGCTGACACAGATACGCAGTATTTT.

The rearrangement joins TRBV6-2 or TRBV6-3 to TRBJ2-7; D remains unclear. Germline CDR1 MNHEY, CDR2 SVGEGT. CDR3 length: 13 residues. V was trimmed by 5 bases and J by 7 bases, leaving 15 bases between them. The CDR3 coding sequence is TGTGCCAGCAGTGAACCCCTCCTTTGGGAGCAGTACTTC. Amino acids: CASSEPLLWEQYF.

This clonotype was recorded only once. The chain has TRBV20-1 and TRBJ2-5; D gene ambiguous. Germline V gene sequence: CDR1 DFQATT, CDR2 SNEGSKA (reference sequence). The V and J ends lost 1 base and 1 base respectively, with 16 bases between them. The CDR3 is made up of 16 amino acids. The CDR3 DNA follows: TGCAGTGCTAGAGGTTACAGAGACCGTTTCCAAGAGACCCAGTACTTC. This sequence encodes CSARGYRDRFQETQYF.

This chain links TRBV5-6 with TRBJ1-1, with a weak D call TRBD1 (5 bases). Germline V lookup: CDR1 SGHDT, CDR2 YYEEEE. The CDR3 runs to 11 residues. Trimming took 2 bases from V and 9 from J, leaving 8 bases between them. The CDR3 DNA reads as TGTGCCAGCAGCTTTGGGGGGAAAGCTTTCTTT. Translating gives CASSFGGKAFF.

This chain connects TRBV12-5 to TRBJ2-5, with D perhaps matching TRBD2 (6 bases). The better agreement between TRBJ2-7 and the DNA end casts doubt on the J call. The germline V gene has CDR1 LGHNT and CDR2 FRNRAP. This CDR3 has 11 residues. In DNA, the CDR3 is TGTGCTAGTGGCCAGGGACTCGAGCAGTACTTC. Its translation is CASGQGLEQYF.

The rearrangement links TRBV2 to TRBJ1-2, with no clear D. The germline V and J ends were trimmed by 8 bases and 4 bases, with 14 bases remaining between them. The CDR3 runs to 13 residues. Germline V gene lookup returns CDR1 SNHLY and CDR2 FYNNEI. The CDR3 coding sequence is TGTGCCAGCCGGGTCAACTGGGGCTATGGCTACACCTTC. Protein: CASRVNWGYGYTF. The variable domain in full, completed from reference TRBV2 and TRBJ1-2, reads EPEVTQTPSHQVTQMGQEVILRCVPISNHLYFYWYRQILGQKVEFLVSFYNNEISEKSEIFDDQFSVERPDGSNFTLKIRSTKLEDSAMYFCASRVNWGYGYTFGSGTRLTVV.

Of note for this clonotype: A read error is possible here, since a much larger clone lies one base away. As DNA, the CDR3 is TGCAGTGCTAGTGGGCCAGGGTCTGGAAAGACCATATATTTT. Translating gives CSASGPGSGKTIYF. This chain connects TRBV20-1 to TRBJ1-3, with a weak D call TRBD1 (5 bases). Germline V gene sequence: CDR1 DFQATT, CDR2 SNEGSKA (reference sequence). CDR3 size: 14 residues.

This rearrangement joins TRBV24-1 to TRBJ2-7, with 8 bases fitting TRBD1. With 9 bases clipped from V and 1 base from J, the junction kept 4 bases outside the gene matches. Looked up from germline, CDR1 is KGHDR and CDR2 is SFDVKD. There are 13 residues in the CDR3. The chain's CDR3 is CATGTGPSYEQYF. CDR3 sequence (DNA): TGTGCCACCGGGACAGGCCCTTCCTACGAGCAGTACTTC.

This chain connects TRBV21-1 to TRBJ1-5; TRBD1, as called in the table, went unchecked against the DNA. TRBV21-1 is termed a pseudogene. The CDR3 is 18 amino acids. CDR3 sequence: CASSRDPYTGVNNQPQHF. The CDR3, as DNA: TGTGCCAGCAGCCGCGACCCGTACACAGGCGTAAACAATCAGCCCCAGCATTTT.

This chain's CDR3 is CASSSAGPPDTQYF. CDR3 nucleotides: TGCGCCAGCAGTTCCGCGGGACCTCCAGATACGCAGTATTTT. V gene TRBV5-1 combines with J gene TRBJ2-3; weak D call: TRBD2 (6 bases). The CDR3 spans 14 residues. V was shortened by 5 bases and J by 4 bases, with 14 bases between the two germline ends. The germline V gene has CDR1 SGHRS and CDR2 YFSETQ.

This clonotype was seen a few times. This sequence joins TRBV21-1 and TRBJ2-7; TRBD2 is the table's D call and was not checked against the DNA. TRBV21-1 is a pseudogene. The CDR3 is 12 amino acids. This CDR3 is CASSGAPYEQYF. CDR3 in DNA: TGTGCCAGCAGCGGGGCCCCCTACGAGCAGTACTTC.

This clonotype has just a few counts. The gene calls are TRBV25-1 and TRBJ2-1, with 8 bases matching TRBD1. J was trimmed by 0 bases and V by 4 bases; bases with no gene match: 8. Germline loops: CDR1 MGHDK, CDR2 SYGVNS. This CDR3 has 17 residues. The CDR3 reads CASSGHRTGSSYNEQFF. DNA of the CDR3: TGTGCCAGCAGTGGTCATAGGACAGGGAGCTCCTACAATGAGCAGTTCTTC.

This clonotype was detected once. The chain couples TRBV20-1 to TRBJ2-7; no clear D. Germline V gene lookup returns CDR1 DFQATT and CDR2 SNEGSKA (reference sequence). This CDR3 comprises 13 residues. V was trimmed by 5 bases and J by 0 bases, leaving 11 bases between them. The CDR3 protein is CSAGKQVSYEQYF. The CDR3 nucleotides are TGCAGTGCTGGGAAACAAGTCTCCTACGAGCAGTACTTC.

CDR3 sequence: CASSLDPLGYGYTF. Here the CDR3 DNA reads TGCGCCAGCAGCTTGGACCCCCTCGGCTATGGCTACACCTTC. The gene calls are TRBV5-1 and TRBJ1-2; no reliable D call. This CDR3 has 14 amino acids. CDR1 is SGHRS and CDR2 is YFSETQ in the germline V gene. With 0 bases removed from V and 4 bases from J, the gap between germline ends came to 10 bases.